The 10 T cell receptor beta chains listed next were all sequenced from one sample in a study of long-term antiretroviral therapy in people with HIV. At survey level, the immunoSEQ assay was run in its v3.0 version. Measured with immunoSEQ multiplex PCR; TCRdb has only the in-frame clones, and not every one. The sample includes about 31,000 clones, around 90% of them seen just once. Sequencing used unsorted PBMCs, obtained 5.2 years after starting antiretroviral therapy. The receptors here all came from a woman aged 40 to 49 with HIV.

This clone showed up just once. In nucleotides, the CDR3 is TGTGCCAGCTCACCATACCGGGACAGGGGCCACGAGCAGTACTTC. It encodes CASSPYRDRGHEQYF. The V and J genes are TRBV18 and TRBJ2-7; 10 bases map to TRBD1. Germline CDR1 is KGHSH and CDR2 is LQKENI. Trimming at V came to 2 bases and at J to 5 bases, leaving 6 bases not matched to a gene. This CDR3 spans 15 amino acids.

The J gene is TRBJ1-3, the V gene TRBV10-3; TRBD1 matches at 8 bases. The CDR3 runs 17 residues. Looked up from germline, CDR1 is ENHRY and CDR2 is SYGVKD. Unmatched junction bases numbered 9, after V lost 3 bases and J lost 2 bases. The CDR3 sequence: CAISDLFGQGTGNTIYF. For the CDR3, the DNA is TGTGCCATCAGTGACCTTTTCGGACAGGGAACTGGAAACACCATATATTTT.

The chain links TRBV5-4 to TRBJ1-2; a possible D gene is TRBD1 (5 bases). There are 14 residues in the CDR3. V lost 4 bases to trimming and J lost 8 bases, with 18 bases between them. From germline, CDR1 is SGHNT and CDR2 YYREEE (reference sequence). The CDR3 protein is CASSLPVGETGYTF. In nucleotides, the CDR3 is TGTGCCAGCAGCCTCCCAGTAGGGGAAACGGGCTACACCTTC.

V gene TRBV2 combines with J gene TRBJ1-5; D is ambiguous. The CDR3 is made up of 13 amino acids. Trimming cost V 5 bases and J 1 base, with 6 bases left between them. Germline CDR1 reads SNHLY; CDR2 reads FYNNEI. CDR3 amino acids: CASSRVSNQPQHF. The CDR3 bases are TGTGCCAGCAGTCGGGTAAGCAATCAGCCCCAGCATTTT.

The chain is built from TRBV7-9 and TRBJ1-2; D gene uncertain. Trimming left V 1 base short and J 5 bases short, with 14 bases between. This CDR3 is 15 amino acids long. The germline CDR1 and CDR2 sequences are SEHNR and FQNEAQ (reference sequence). The CDR3 here is CASSLGWTVEYGYTF. DNA for the CDR3: TGTGCCAGCAGCTTAGGCTGGACTGTCGAGTATGGCTACACCTTC.

The sample holds a few counts of this clone. V gene TRBV19 combines with J gene TRBJ2-7; D is unresolved. Germline loops: CDR1 LNHDA, CDR2 SQIVND (reference sequence). Trimming removed 3 bases from V and 2 bases from J, with 8 bases in between. The CDR3 has 13 residues. The CDR3 DNA sequence: TGTGCCAGTAGTATGGACGAGACCTACGAGCAGTACTTC. Translated: CASSMDETYEQYF.

CDR3 loop: CASSPEEAGGTGELFF. The CDR3 bases are TGCGCCAGCAGCCCGGAGGAAGCGGGAGGTACCGGGGAGCTGTTTTTT. The gene calls are TRBV4-1 and TRBJ2-2, with 9 bases matching TRBD2. This CDR3 has 16 amino acids. The V gene's germline CDR1 is MGHRA and CDR2 YSYEKL. Trimming removed 4 bases from V and 5 bases from J; junction bases left unmatched: 8.

J is TRBJ1-4 and V is TRBV30; D possibly corresponds to TRBD1 (6 bases). The ends were cut back, 0 bases at V and 8 bases at J, with 16 bases in the middle. Germline loops: CDR1 GTSNPN, CDR2 SVGIG (reference sequence). The CDR3 sequence is 15 residues long. CDR3 DNA sequence: TGTGCCTGGAGTGTATTGGGGGGGCAGGGGGAAAAACTGTTTTTT. This gives the protein CAWSVLGGQGEKLFF.

This sequence joins TRBV5-1 and TRBJ2-5, with 7 bases lining up with TRBD1. The CDR3 sequence is 15 residues long. The V segment lost 3 bases and the J segment 1 base; nucleotides outside the gene matches: 6. Germline loops: CDR1 SGHRS, CDR2 YFSETQ. CDR3 sequence (DNA): TGCGCCAGCAGCTCGACAGGGACCCCCCAAGAGACCCAGTACTTC. Its translation is CASSSTGTPQETQYF.

As DNA, the CDR3 is TGTGCCAGCAGCCTCGGGACCAGTATTTCACCCCTCCACTTT. Translated: CASSLGTSISPLHF. V and J are TRBV6-5 and TRBJ1-6, with D perhaps TRBD1 (5 bases). V lost 6 bases and J 9 bases, leaving 15 bases between the germline ends. CDR1 and CDR2 from the germline V gene are MNHEY and SVGAGI. The CDR3 has 14 residues.